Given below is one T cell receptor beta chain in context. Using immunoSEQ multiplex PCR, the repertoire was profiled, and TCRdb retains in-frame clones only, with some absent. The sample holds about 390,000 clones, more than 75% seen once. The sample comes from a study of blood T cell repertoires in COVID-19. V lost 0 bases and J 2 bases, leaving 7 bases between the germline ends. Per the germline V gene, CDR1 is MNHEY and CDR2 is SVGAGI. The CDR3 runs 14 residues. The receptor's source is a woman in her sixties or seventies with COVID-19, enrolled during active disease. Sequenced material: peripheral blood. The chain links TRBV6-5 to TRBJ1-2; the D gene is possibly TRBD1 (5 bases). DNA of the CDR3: TGTGCCAGCAGTTACTCGAGACAGAACTATGGCTACACCTTC. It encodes CASSYSRQNYGYTF.